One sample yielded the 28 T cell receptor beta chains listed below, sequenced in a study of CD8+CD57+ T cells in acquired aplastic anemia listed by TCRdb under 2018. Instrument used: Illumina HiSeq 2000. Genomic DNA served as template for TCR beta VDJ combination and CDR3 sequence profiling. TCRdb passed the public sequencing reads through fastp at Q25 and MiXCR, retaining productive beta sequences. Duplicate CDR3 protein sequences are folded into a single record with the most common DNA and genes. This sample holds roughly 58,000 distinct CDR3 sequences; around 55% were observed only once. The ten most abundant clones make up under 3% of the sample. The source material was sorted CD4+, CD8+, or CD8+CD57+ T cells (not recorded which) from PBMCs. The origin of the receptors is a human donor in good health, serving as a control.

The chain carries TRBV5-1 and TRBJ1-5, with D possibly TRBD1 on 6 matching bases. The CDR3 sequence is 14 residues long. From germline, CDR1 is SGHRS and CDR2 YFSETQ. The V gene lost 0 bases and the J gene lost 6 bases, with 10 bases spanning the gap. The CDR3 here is CASSLVGGGQPQHF. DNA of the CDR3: TGCGCCAGCAGCTTGGTAGGGGGAGGTCAGCCCCAGCATTTT.

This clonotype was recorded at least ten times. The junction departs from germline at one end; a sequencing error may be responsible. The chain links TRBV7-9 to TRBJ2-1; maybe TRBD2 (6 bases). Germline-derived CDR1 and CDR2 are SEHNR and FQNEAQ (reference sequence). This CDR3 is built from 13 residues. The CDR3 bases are TGTGCCAGCAGCTTAGCCTGGGACGGAGGGTCGAATTTC. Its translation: CASSLAWDGGSNF.

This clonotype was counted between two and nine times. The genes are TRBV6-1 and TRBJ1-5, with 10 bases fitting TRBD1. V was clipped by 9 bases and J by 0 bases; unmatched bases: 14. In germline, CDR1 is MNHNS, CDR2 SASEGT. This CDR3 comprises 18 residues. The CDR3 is CARPHWDRGKDSNQPQHF. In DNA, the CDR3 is TGTGCCAGACCCCATTGGGACAGGGGAAAAGATAGCAATCAGCCCCAGCATTTT.

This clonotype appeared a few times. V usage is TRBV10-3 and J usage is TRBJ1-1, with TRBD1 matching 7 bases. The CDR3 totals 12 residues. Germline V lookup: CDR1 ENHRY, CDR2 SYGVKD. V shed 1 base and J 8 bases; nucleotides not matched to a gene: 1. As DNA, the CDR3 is TGTGCCATCAGTGAGTTGACAGGGGAAGCTTTCTTT. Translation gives CAISELTGEAFF.

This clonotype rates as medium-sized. CDR3 sequence reads: CASSLGKNTEAFF. The CDR3 DNA follows: TGTGCCAGCAGCTTAGGCAAGAACACTGAAGCTTTCTTT. V and J are TRBV7-6 and TRBJ1-1, with D hard to call. There are 13 residues in the CDR3. Germline V gives CDR1 SGHVS, CDR2 FNYEAQ. The V end lost 1 base, the J end lost 1 base, and 4 bases lay between the germline ends. Drawing the rest from reference TRBV7-6 and TRBJ1-1, the complete variable domain is GAGVSQSPRYKVTKRGQDVALRCDPISGHVSLYWYRQALGQGPEFLTYFNYEAQQDKSGLPNDRFSAERPEGSISTLTIQRTEQRDSAMYRCASSLGKNTEAFFGQGTRLTVV.

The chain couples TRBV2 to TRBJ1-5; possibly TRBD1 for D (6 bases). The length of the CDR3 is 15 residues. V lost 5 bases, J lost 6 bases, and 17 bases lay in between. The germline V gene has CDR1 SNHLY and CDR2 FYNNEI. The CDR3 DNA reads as TGTGCCAGCAGTCCCGGCAGGGGAGAGAGTCAGCCCCAGCATTTT. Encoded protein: CASSPGRGESQPQHF.

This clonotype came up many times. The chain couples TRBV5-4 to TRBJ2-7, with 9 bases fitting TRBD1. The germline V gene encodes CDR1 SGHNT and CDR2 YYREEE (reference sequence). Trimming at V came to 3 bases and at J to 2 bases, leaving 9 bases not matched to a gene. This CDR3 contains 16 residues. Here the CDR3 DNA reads TGTGCCAGCAGCTCCATCGGACAGGGGAGGACCTACGAGCAGTACTTC. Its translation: CASSSIGQGRTYEQYF.

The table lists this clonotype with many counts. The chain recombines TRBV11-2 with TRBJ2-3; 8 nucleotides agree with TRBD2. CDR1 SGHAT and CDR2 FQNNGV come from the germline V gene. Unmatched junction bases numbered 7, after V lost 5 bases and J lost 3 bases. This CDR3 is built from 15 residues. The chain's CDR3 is CASSPGGGRTDTQYF. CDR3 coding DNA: TGTGCCAGCAGCCCGGGGGGCGGGAGGACAGATACGCAGTATTTT. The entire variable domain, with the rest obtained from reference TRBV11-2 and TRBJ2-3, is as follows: EAGVAQSPRYKIIEKRQSVAFWCNPISGHATLYWYQQILGQGPKLLIQFQNNGVVDDSQLPKDRFSAERLKGVDSTLKIQPAKLEDSAVYLCASSPGGGRTDTQYFGPGTRLTVL.

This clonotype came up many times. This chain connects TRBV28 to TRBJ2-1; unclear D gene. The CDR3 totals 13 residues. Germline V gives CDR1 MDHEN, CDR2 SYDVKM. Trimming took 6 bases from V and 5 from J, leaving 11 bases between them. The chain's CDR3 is CASRDDFHNEQFF. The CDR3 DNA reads TGTGCCAGCAGAGACGACTTTCACAATGAGCAGTTCTTC.

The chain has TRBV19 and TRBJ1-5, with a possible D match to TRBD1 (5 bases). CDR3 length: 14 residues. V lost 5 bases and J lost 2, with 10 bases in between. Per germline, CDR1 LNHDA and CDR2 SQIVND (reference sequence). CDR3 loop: CASSSQGGNQPQHF. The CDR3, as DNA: TGTGCCAGTAGTTCCCAGGGTGGCAATCAGCCCCAGCATTTT.

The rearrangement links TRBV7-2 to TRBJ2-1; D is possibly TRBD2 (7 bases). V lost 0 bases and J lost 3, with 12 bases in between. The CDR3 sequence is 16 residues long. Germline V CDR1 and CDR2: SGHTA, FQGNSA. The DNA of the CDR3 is TGTGCCAGCAGCTTAGCGGGGGGGCCTTACTACAATGAGCAGTTCTTC. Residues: CASSLAGGPYYNEQFF.

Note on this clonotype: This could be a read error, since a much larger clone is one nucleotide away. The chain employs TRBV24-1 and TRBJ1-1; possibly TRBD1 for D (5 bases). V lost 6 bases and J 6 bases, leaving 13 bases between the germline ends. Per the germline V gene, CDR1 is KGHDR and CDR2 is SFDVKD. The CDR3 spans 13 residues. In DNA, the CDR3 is TGTGCCACCAGTTTAAGGGGCCGCGCTGAAGCTTTCTTT. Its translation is CATSLRGRAEAFF.

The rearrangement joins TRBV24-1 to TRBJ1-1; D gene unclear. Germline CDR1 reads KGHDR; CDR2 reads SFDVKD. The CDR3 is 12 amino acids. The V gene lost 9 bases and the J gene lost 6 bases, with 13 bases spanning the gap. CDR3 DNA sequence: TGTGCCACCTCCTACGGAGGCGCTGAAGCTTTCTTT. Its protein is CATSYGGAEAFF.

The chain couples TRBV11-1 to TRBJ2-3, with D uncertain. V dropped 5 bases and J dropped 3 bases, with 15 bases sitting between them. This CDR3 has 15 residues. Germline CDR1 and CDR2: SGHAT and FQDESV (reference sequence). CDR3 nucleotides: TGTGCCAGCAGCCCCAGTGGTGTGGGGACAGATACGCAGTATTTT. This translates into CASSPSGVGTDTQYF.

The CDR3 nucleotides read TGTGCCAGCAGCCGTCCTTCAGGGGTTTATGAGCAGTTCTTC. Translation: CASSRPSGVYEQFF. This chain links TRBV7-8 with TRBJ2-1, with a possible D match to TRBD1 (6 bases). From germline, CDR1 is SGHVS and CDR2 FQNEAQ. The CDR3 totals 14 residues. V lost 5 bases, J lost 8 bases, and 16 bases lay in between.

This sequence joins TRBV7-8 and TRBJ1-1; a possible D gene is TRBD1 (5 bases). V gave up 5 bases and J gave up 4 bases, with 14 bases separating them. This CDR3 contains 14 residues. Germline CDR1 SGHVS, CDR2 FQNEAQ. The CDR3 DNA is TGTGCCAGCAGCCACGGGGGATTAGGCACTGAAGCTTTCTTT. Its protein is CASSHGGLGTEAFF.

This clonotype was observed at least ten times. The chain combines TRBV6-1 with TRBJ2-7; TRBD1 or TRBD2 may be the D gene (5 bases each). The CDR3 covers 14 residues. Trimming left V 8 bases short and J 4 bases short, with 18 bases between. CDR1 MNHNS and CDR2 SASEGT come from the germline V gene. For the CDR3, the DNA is TGTGCCAGCGACGGGACCGCCGGTCGATACGAGCAGTACTTC. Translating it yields CASDGTAGRYEQYF.

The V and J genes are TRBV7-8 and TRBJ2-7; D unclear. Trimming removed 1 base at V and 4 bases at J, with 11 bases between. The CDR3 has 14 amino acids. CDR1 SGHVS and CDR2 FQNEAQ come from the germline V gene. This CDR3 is CASSLGAVGYEQYF. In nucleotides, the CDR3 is TGTGCCAGCAGCTTAGGGGCAGTTGGATACGAGCAGTACTTC.

CDR3 residues: CATSVARLAGDSPLHF. The DNA for the CDR3 is TGTGCCACCAGTGTCGCACGGCTAGCGGGGGATTCACCCCTCCACTTT. The V gene is TRBV24-1, the J gene TRBJ1-6, with D possibly being TRBD1 (5 bases). The germline gives CDR1 KGHDR, CDR2 SFDVKD. V was pared by 5 bases and J by 8 bases, with 18 bases between. CDR3 length: 16 residues.

The DNA of the CDR3 is TGTGCCAGCAGTGAGTGGGCCGGGACAGGGATCATGAACACTGAAGCTTTCTTT. Its protein product is CASSEWAGTGIMNTEAFF. The chain combines TRBV25-1 with TRBJ1-1; 9 bases map to TRBD1. The CDR3 extends over 18 amino acids. CDR1 is MGHDK, CDR2 SYGVNS, per germline. Trimming at V came to 3 bases and at J to 0 bases, leaving 11 bases not matched to a gene.

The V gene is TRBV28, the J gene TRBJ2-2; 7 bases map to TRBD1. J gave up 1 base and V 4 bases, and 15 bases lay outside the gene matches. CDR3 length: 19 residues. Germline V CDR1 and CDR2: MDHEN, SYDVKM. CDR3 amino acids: CASSYPGTATKMNTGELFF. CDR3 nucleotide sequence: TGTGCCAGCAGTTACCCCGGGACAGCAACGAAAATGAACACCGGGGAGCTGTTTTTT.

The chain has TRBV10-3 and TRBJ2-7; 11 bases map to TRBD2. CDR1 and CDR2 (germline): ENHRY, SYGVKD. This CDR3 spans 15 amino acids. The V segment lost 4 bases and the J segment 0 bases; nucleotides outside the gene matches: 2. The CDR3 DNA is TGTGCCATCAGTGCCGGGACTAGCGGCTCCTACGAGCAGTACTTC. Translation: CAISAGTSGSYEQYF.

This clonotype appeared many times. CDR3 region: CASSTGGRQPQHF. In DNA, the CDR3 is TGTGCCAGCTCCACAGGGGGCCGTCAGCCCCAGCATTTT. The rearrangement uses TRBV7-8 and TRBJ1-5, with 9 positions matching TRBD1. The germline V gene has CDR1 SGHVS and CDR2 FQNEAQ. CDR3 length equals 13 residues. V shed 8 bases and J 6 bases; nucleotides not matched to a gene: 5.

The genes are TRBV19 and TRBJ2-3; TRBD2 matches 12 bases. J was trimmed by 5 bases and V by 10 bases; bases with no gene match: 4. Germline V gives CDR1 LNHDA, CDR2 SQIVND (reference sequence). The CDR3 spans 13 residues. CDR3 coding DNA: TGTGCCACTAGCGGGGGGGCGGGAGATACGCAGTATTTT. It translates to CATSGGAGDTQYF.

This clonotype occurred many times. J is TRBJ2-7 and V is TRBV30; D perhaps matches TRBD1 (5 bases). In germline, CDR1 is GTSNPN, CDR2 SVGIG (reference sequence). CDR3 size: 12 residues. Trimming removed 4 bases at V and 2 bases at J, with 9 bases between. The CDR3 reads CAWNRGPYEQYF. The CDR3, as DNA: TGTGCCTGGAATAGGGGTCCCTACGAGCAGTACTTC.

This chain's CDR3 is CSARDPGASGREQYF. As DNA, the CDR3 is TGCAGTGCTAGAGATCCAGGGGCCTCTGGTCGCGAGCAGTACTTC. The chain has TRBV20-1 and TRBJ2-7; possible D gene TRBD1, 6 bases. From germline, CDR1 is DFQATT and CDR2 SNEGSKA (reference sequence). This CDR3 has 15 amino acids. Trimming shortened V by 0 bases and J by 6 bases, and 18 bases separated the two germline ends.

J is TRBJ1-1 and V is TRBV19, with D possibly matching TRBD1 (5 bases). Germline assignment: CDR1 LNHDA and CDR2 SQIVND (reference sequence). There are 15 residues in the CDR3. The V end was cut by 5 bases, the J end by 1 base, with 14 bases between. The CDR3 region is CASSLRGDWNTEAFF. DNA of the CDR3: TGTGCCAGTAGTTTGCGGGGGGACTGGAACACTGAAGCTTTCTTT.

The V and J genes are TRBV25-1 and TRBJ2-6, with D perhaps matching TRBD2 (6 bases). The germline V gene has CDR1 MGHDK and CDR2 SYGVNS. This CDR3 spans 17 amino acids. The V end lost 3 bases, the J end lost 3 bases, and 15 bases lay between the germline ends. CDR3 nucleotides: TGTGCCAGCAGTGATAAGTGGAGGGAAGTTGGGGCCAACGTCCTGACTTTC. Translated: CASSDKWREVGANVLTF.